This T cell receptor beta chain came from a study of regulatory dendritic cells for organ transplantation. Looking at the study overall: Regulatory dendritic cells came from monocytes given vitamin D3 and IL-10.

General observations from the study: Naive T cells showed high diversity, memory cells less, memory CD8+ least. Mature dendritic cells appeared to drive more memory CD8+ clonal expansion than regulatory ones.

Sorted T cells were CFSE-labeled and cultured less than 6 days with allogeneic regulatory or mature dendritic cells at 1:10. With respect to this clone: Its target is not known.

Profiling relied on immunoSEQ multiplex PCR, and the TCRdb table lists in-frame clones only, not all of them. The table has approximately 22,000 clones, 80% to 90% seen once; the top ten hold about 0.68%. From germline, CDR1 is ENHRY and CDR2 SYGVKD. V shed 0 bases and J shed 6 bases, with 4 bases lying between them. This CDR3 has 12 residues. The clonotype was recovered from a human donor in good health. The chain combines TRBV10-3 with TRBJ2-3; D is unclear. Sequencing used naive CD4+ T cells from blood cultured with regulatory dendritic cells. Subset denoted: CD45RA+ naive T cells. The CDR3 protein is CAISESADTQYF. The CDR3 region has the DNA TGTGCCATCAGTGAGTCGGCCGATACGCAGTATTTT.